The entry that follows covers one TCR beta chain sequence. What it binds is not known. Here immunoSEQ multiplex PCR was the method, and the copy in TCRdb shows in-frame clones only, minus some. The repertoire holds approximately 140,000 clones, with about nine tenths as singletons. This CDR3 region has 13 residues. Germline-derived CDR1 and CDR2 are MNHEY and SMNVEV (reference sequence). V was pared by 0 bases and J by 5 bases, with 7 bases between. This sample was included in a study of T cell responses to AZD1222 COVID-19 vaccine. Regarding the study as a whole: Regions 160-218 and 743-854 dominated among vaccine-associated CD4 TCRs spanning spike.

Here the sequenced sample was peripheral blood, taken 28 days after the second AZD1222 dose. This receptor was taken from an adult who received the AZD1222 COVID-19 vaccine. The V and J genes are TRBV27 and TRBJ1-2; D ambiguous. CDR3 sequence: CASSLSRDYGYTF. In DNA form, the CDR3 reads TGTGCCAGCAGTTTATCCCGGGATTATGGCTACACCTTC.